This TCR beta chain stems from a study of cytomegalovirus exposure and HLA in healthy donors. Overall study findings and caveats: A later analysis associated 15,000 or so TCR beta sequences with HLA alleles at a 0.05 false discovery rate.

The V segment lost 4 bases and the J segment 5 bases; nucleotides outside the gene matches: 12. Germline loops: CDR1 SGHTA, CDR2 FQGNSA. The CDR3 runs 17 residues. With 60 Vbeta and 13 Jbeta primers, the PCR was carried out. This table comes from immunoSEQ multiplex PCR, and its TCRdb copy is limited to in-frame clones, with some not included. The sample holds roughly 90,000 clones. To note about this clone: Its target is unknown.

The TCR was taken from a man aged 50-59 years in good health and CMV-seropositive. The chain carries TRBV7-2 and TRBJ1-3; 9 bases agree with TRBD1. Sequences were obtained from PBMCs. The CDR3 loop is CASSSNVGTGTRNTIYF. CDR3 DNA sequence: TGTGCCAGCAGCTCCAACGTCGGGACAGGGACTAGAAACACCATATATTTT. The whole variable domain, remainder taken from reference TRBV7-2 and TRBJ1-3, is GAGVSQSPSNKVTEKGKDVELRCDPISGHTALYWYRQSLGQGLEFLIYFQGNSAPDKSGLPSDRFSAERTGGSVSTLTIQRTQQEDSAVYLCASSSNVGTGTRNTIYFGEGSWLTVV.